These T cell receptor beta chains were read from a single sample in a study of T cell responses to AZD1222 COVID-19 vaccine. Profiling relied on immunoSEQ multiplex PCR, and the TCRdb table lists in-frame clones only, not all of them. The top ten clones hold around 5.8% of a sample with more than 150,000 clones, about 90% of them seen once. This specimen was peripheral blood, taken on day 0 of AZD1222 vaccination. These receptors were obtained from an adult in good health. Each CDR3 is given with its conserved first and last residue. A D gene is named only where the DNA matches it firmly. The size entry is marked missing in some rows and otherwise reads once, few, many or a size class.

d_call j_call clone_size v_call cdr3_aa cdr3_nt
TRBD1 TRBJ1-2 - TRBV19 CATGTGDGYTF TGTGCCACCGGGACAGGGGACGGCTACACCTTC
- TRBJ2-5 - TRBV13 CASSLQTMGGGNSLETQYF TGTGCCAGCAGCTTACAAACTATGGGGGGAGGAAACTCATTGGAGACCCAGTACTTC
- TRBJ1-3 - TRBV2 CASNSGRTGNTIYF TGTGCCAGCAATTCAGGGAGGACTGGAAACACCATATATTTT
- TRBJ2-7 - TRBV12-3/TRBV12-4 CASSLGQDYEQYF TGTGCCAGCAGTTTAGGGCAGGACTACGAGCAGTACTTC
- TRBJ2-1 - TRBV6-5 CASRAIQYYNEQFF TGTGCCAGCAGAGCCATCCAGTACTACAATGAGCAGTTCTTC
- TRBJ2-1 few TRBV11-2 CASRIGTPSGEQFF TGTGCCAGCAGGATAGGAACCCCGTCCGGTGAGCAGTTCTTC
TRBD1 TRBJ2-7 - TRBV5-1 CASSVGQITYEQYF TGCGCCAGCAGCGTGGGACAGATAACCTACGAGCAGTACTTC
- TRBJ2-7 once TRBV24-1 CATSDPAVSYEQYF TGTGCCACCAGTGACCCAGCCGTGTCCTACGAGCAGTACTTC
- TRBJ2-3 once TRBV9 CASSAGTHGQADTQYF TGTGCCAGCAGCGCCGGGACTCACGGCCAGGCAGATACGCAGTATTTT
- TRBJ2-5 - TRBV7-2 CASSLDGSQETQYF TGTGCCAGCAGCTTAGACGGTAGCCAAGAGACCCAGTACTTC
- TRBJ1-4 - TRBV20-1 CSASPGLLNPSNEKLFF TGCAGTGCTAGTCCAGGGCTCCTAAACCCCTCTAATGAAAAACTGTTTTTT
TRBD1 TRBJ1-1 once TRBV29-1 CSGMKQGAVAEAFF TGCAGCGGGATGAAACAGGGGGCGGTGGCTGAAGCTTTCTTT
- TRBJ1-6 - TRBV7-6 CASSLDQGLRSPLHF TGTGCCAGCAGCTTAGATCAGGGTCTACGCTCACCCCTCCACTTT
- TRBJ2-7 - TRBV6-1 CASSEIGGRGSYEQYF TGTGCCAGCAGTGAAATTGGGGGGCGAGGGTCCTACGAGCAGTACTTC
TRBD1 TRBJ1-2 - TRBV2 CASIYQQGARGYTF TGTGCCAGCATATACCAACAGGGGGCTCGGGGCTACACCTTC
- TRBJ2-6 - TRBV11-2 CASSPRLSSGANVLTF TGTGCCAGCAGCCCGAGACTCAGCTCTGGGGCCAACGTCCTGACTTTC
- TRBJ1-2 once TRBV10-3 CAISEWAGQRGYTF TGTGCCATCAGTGAGTGGGCAGGGCAACGAGGCTACACCTTC